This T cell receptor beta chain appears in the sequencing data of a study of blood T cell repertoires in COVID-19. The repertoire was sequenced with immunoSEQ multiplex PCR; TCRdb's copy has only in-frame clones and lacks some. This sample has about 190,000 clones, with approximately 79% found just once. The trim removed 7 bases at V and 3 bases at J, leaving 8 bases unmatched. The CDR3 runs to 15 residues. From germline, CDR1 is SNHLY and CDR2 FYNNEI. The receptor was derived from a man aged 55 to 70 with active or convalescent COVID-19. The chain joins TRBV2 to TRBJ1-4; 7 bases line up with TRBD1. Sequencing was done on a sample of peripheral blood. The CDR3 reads CASTFPGQSNEKLFF. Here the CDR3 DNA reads TGTGCCAGCACCTTTCCGGGACAGTCTAATGAAAAACTGTTTTTT.